Below are 7 T cell receptor beta chains sequenced from a single sample in a study of blood T cell repertoires in COVID-19. The repertoire was sequenced with immunoSEQ multiplex PCR; TCRdb's copy has only in-frame clones and lacks some. Of 99,000 or so clones detected, about 80% appear once; the ten largest clones hold 2.5% to 4%. Specimen: peripheral blood. The origin of the receptors is a woman aged 80 or over with active or convalescent COVID-19.

The chain recombines TRBV9 with TRBJ2-2; 11 nucleotides agree with TRBD2. V dropped 0 bases and J dropped 6; count of bases not matched to a gene: 10. CDR1 and CDR2 from the germline V gene are SGDLS and YYNGEE. The CDR3 has 18 amino acids. Here the CDR3 reads CASSVVSSGRPDPGELFF. Here the CDR3 DNA reads TGTGCCAGCAGCGTAGTGTCTAGCGGGAGGCCAGACCCCGGGGAGCTGTTTTTT.

The J gene is TRBJ2-6, the V gene TRBV15, with unresolved D. This CDR3 is 16 amino acids long. Trimming cost V 1 base and J 2 bases, with 9 bases left between them. CDR1 is LNHNV, CDR2 YYDKDF, per germline (reference sequence). The CDR3 sequence is CATSRVLSPGANVLTF. CDR3 sequence (DNA): TGTGCCACCAGCAGAGTTCTATCCCCTGGGGCCAACGTCCTGACTTTC.

The chain has TRBV18 and TRBJ1-2; D gene unclear. This CDR3 comprises 12 residues. Trimming took off 3 bases at V and 4 bases at J, with 6 bases between the two ends. Per germline, CDR1 KGHSH and CDR2 LQKENI. CDR3 region: CASSPDTYGYTF. The CDR3 DNA follows: TGTGCCAGCTCACCTGACACCTATGGCTACACCTTC.

The rearrangement uses TRBV5-6 and TRBJ2-7, with TRBD2 as a possible D gene (5 bases). Germline V gives CDR1 SGHDT, CDR2 YYEEEE. V gave up 0 bases and J gave up 2 bases, with 9 bases separating them. CDR3 length equals 14 residues. CDR3 in amino acids: CASSLGQTTYEQYF. The CDR3 DNA is TGTGCCAGCAGCTTGGGTCAGACTACCTACGAGCAGTACTTC.

The rearrangement links TRBV28 to TRBJ1-6; 7 bases map to TRBD1. Trimming took 7 bases from V and 9 from J; bases not matched to a gene: 12. The CDR3 consists of 15 residues. Looked up from germline, CDR1 is MDHEN and CDR2 is SYDVKM. The CDR3 loop is CASTPPRGLSSPLHF. The DNA for the CDR3 is TGTGCCAGCACCCCGCCAAGGGGGCTTAGTTCACCCCTCCACTTT.

This chain uses TRBV20-1 with TRBJ1-2; D ambiguous. Germline values: CDR1 DFQATT, CDR2 SNEGSKA (reference sequence). The CDR3 runs to 11 residues. Deletions cut 8 bases from V and 8 bases from J, with 15 bases between. In DNA form, the CDR3 reads TGCAGTCTGCCGGTGGTAAGCGGCTACACCTTC. Amino acid sequence: CSLPVVSGYTF.

This clone was found a few times. The chain recombines TRBV24-1 with TRBJ2-2, with D possibly being TRBD2 (5 bases). V lost 2 bases to trimming and J lost 7 bases, with 10 bases between them. The CDR3 is 14 residues long. Germline CDR1 KGHDR, CDR2 SFDVKD. The CDR3 DNA reads as TGTGCCACCAGTGATTGGGGAGTCGTCGGGGAGCTGTTTTTT. Its translation: CATSDWGVVGELFF.